This record looks at one TCR beta chain sequence and its context. These data belong to a study of blood T cell repertoires in COVID-19. About the research overall: Acute and convalescent COVID-19 samples came from the United States, Italy and Spain.

Here immunoSEQ multiplex PCR was the method, and the copy in TCRdb shows in-frame clones only, minus some. The sample records roughly 80,000 clones, approximately 80% being singletons. The sample consisted of peripheral blood. The sequence was collected from a man aged 60 to 69 with active or convalescent COVID-19.

The DNA of the CDR3 is TGTGCCAGCAGCTTATGGCAGACTAGTCAAGAGACCCAGTACTTC. Protein product: CASSLWQTSQETQYF. V is TRBV11-2 and J is TRBJ2-5; possible D gene TRBD2, 6 bases. Trimming shortened V by 2 bases and J by 2 bases, and 12 bases separated the two germline ends. The CDR3 extends over 15 amino acids. Germline CDR1 and CDR2: SGHAT and FQNNGV.